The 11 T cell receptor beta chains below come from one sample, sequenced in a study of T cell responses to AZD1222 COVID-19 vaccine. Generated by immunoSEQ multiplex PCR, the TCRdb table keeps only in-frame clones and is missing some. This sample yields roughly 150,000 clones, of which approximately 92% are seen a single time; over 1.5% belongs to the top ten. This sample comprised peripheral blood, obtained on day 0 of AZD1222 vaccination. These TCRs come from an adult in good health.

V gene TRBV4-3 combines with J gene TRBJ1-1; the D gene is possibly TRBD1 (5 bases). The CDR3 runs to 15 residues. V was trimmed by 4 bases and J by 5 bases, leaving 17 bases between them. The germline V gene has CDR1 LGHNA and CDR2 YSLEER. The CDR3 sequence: CASSPKEGRRTEAFF. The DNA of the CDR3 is TGCGCCAGCAGCCCCAAAGAGGGGAGGAGGACTGAAGCTTTCTTT.

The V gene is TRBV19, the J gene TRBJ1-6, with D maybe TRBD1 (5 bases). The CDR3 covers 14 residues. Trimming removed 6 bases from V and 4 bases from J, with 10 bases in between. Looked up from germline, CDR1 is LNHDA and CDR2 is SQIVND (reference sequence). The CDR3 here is CASRGVSYNSPLHF. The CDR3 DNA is TGTGCCAGTAGGGGGGTCTCGTATAATTCACCCCTCCACTTT.

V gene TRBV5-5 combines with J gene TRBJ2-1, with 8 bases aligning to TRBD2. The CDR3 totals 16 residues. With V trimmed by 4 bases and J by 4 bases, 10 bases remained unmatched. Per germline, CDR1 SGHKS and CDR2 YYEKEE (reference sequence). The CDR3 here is CASSPISGAGYNEQFF. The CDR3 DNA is TGTGCCAGCAGCCCAATTAGCGGGGCGGGGTACAATGAGCAGTTCTTC.

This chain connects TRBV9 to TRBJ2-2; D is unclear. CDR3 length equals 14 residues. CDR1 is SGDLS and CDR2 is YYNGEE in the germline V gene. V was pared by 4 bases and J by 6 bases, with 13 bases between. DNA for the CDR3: TGTGCCAGCAGCACCCGAAGGGCGGCCGGGGAGCTGTTTTTT. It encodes CASSTRRAAGELFF.

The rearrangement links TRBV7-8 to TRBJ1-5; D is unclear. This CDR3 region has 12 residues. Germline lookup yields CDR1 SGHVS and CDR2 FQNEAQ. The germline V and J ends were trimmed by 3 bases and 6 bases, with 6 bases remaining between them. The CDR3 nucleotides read TGTGCCAGCAGCTTCGATCTTCAGCCCCAGCATTTT. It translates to CASSFDLQPQHF.

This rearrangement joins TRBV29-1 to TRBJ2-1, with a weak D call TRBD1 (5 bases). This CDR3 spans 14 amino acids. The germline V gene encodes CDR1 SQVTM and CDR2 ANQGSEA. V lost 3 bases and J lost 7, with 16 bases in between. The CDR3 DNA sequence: TGCAGCGTTGAGGGGCGGACCTTGGATAATGAGCAGTTCTTC. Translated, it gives CSVEGRTLDNEQFF.

CDR3 coding DNA: TGTGCCAGCAGTCCTTGGACAGGGTCCACAGATACGCAGTATTTT. Its translation is CASSPWTGSTDTQYF. This chain uses TRBV27 with TRBJ2-3, with 8 bases identical to TRBD1. CDR3 length: 15 amino acids. Germline V CDR1 and CDR2: MNHEY, SMNVEV (reference sequence). Germline trimming cut 5 bases from V and 2 bases from J; bases unmatched to any gene: 6.

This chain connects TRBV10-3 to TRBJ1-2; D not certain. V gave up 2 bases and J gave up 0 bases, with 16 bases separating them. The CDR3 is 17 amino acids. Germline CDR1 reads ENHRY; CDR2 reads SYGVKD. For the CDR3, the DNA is TGTGCCATCAGTGAGCTTTTTCCACGAGGAGCTAACTATGGCTACACCTTC. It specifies CAISELFPRGANYGYTF.

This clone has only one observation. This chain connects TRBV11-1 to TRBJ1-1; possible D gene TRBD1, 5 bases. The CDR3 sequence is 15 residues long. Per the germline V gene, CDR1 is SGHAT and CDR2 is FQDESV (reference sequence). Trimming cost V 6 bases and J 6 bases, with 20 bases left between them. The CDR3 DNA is TGTGCCAGCAGACCCACCGAGGGGATGCTGGCTGAAGCTTTCTTT. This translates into CASRPTEGMLAEAFF.

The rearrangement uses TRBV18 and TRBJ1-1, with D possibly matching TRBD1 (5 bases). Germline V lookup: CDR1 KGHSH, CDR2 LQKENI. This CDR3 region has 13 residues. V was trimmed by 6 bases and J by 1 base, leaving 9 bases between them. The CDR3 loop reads CASSSGGNTEAFF. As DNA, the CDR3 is TGTGCCAGCTCTTCCGGGGGGAACACTGAAGCTTTCTTT.

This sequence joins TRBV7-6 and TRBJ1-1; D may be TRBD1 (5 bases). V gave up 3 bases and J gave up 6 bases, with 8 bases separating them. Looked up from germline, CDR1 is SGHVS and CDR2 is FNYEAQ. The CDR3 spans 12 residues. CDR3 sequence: CASSFGGAEAFF. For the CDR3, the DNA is TGTGCCAGCAGCTTCGGGGGGGCTGAAGCTTTCTTT.